Each of the 16 T cell receptor beta chains below was sequenced from the same sample in a study of regulatory T cells in long-lasting Graves disease. Stated time point: newly diagnosed GD, antithyroid drugs for less than 3 months. Scientists built the TCR library using RNA that was extracted from PBMCs. Arm-PCR of CDR3 regions and iRepertoire HTBI primers were used to build TCR beta libraries. TCRdb reprocessed the multiplex PCR reads with MiXCR, giving one entry per CDR3 protein. The sample lists about 620,000 distinct CDR3 sequences; approximately 15% were seen once. This same sample was also taken into another study, of T cells in Graves' hyperthyroidism and ophthalmopathy.

The sample consisted of peripheral blood mononuclear cells (PBMCs), taken at new diagnosis, from a patient treated with antithyroid drugs. The receptor set was obtained from a woman aged 30 to 39 with Graves disease.

This clonotype has at least ten counts. The chain combines TRBV2 with TRBJ2-5, with 10 bases identical to TRBD2. This CDR3 region has 14 residues. Germline CDR1 is SNHLY and CDR2 is FYNNEI. Unmatched junction bases numbered 7, after V lost 7 bases and J lost 5 bases. Here the CDR3 DNA reads TGTGCCAGCATGCTAGCGGGAGCGGGGGAGACCCAGTACTTC. Translated, it gives CASMLAGAGETQYF. Variable domain in full (rest from reference TRBV2 and TRBJ2-5): EPEVTQTPSHQVTQMGQEVILRCVPISNHLYFYWYRQILGQKVEFLVSFYNNEISEKSEIFDDQFSVERPDGSNFTLKIRSTKLEDSAMYFCASMLAGAGETQYFGPGTRLLVL.

This clonotype was seen a few times. The CDR3 reads CASSLSPGLGTDTQYF. CDR3 in DNA: TGTGCCAGCAGTTTGAGTCCAGGGCTTGGCACAGATACGCAGTATTTT. The rearrangement joins TRBV28 to TRBJ2-3, with D maybe TRBD1 (5 bases). Germline V gene data show CDR1 as MDHEN and CDR2 as SYDVKM. This CDR3 has 16 amino acids. V shed 3 bases and J shed 1 base, with 14 bases lying between them.

This clonotype showed up many times. The chain couples TRBV20-1 to TRBJ2-1; possible D gene TRBD2, 6 bases. Trimming stripped 4 bases from V and 1 base from J, with 14 bases between. The length of the CDR3 is 15 residues. Looked up from germline, CDR1 is DFQATT and CDR2 is SNEGSKA (reference sequence). This CDR3 reads CSATPMAGSYNEQFF. The CDR3 DNA reads TGCAGTGCTACCCCAATGGCGGGATCCTACAATGAGCAGTTCTTC.

V usage is TRBV4-1 and J usage is TRBJ1-1; D uncertain. Germline CDR1 is MGHRA and CDR2 is YSYEKL. The V end was cut by 1 base, the J end by 1 base, with 7 bases between. The CDR3 has 14 residues. CDR3 nucleotide sequence: TGCGCCAGCAGCCAAGGTAGGGCGAACACTGAAGCTTTCTTT. It codes for CASSQGRANTEAFF.

The J gene is TRBJ1-3, the V gene TRBV9; no clear D. The CDR3 contains 15 residues. Trimming took off 0 bases at V and 6 bases at J, with 13 bases between the two ends. Germline CDR1 is SGDLS and CDR2 is YYNGEE. In nucleotides, the CDR3 is TGTGCCAGCAGCGTAGGATTATGGTTGGAAAACACCATATATTTT. Its protein is CASSVGLWLENTIYF.

This clonotype was detected many times. The CDR3 spells CASRRQGHARQPQHF. The CDR3 nucleotides read TGTGCCAGCAGGCGACAGGGGCATGCTAGACAGCCCCAGCATTTT. This chain connects TRBV12-3 or TRBV12-4 to TRBJ1-5; 8 nucleotides line up with TRBD1. V lost 6 bases, J lost 7 bases, and 11 bases stayed unmatched. This CDR3 contains 15 residues.

The chain combines TRBV6-5 with TRBJ2-7; 7 bases fit TRBD2. The CDR3 consists of 18 residues. Germline V gene sequence: CDR1 MNHEY, CDR2 SVGAGI. The trim removed 2 bases at V and 1 base at J, leaving 14 bases unmatched. CDR3 nucleotides: TGTGCCAGCAGTTACCGACCTCCGCGGGAGCGTATTTCCTACGAGCAGTACTTC. This codes for CASSYRPPRERISYEQYF.

This clonotype occurred many times. The rearrangement links TRBV5-1 to TRBJ1-1, with D unresolved. Germline CDR1 reads SGHRS; CDR2 reads YFSETQ. The CDR3 consists of 14 residues. Between the trimmed V and J ends, which lost 1 base and 7 bases, there was a span of 14 bases. The CDR3 sequence is CASSLTQGRGEAFF. The CDR3 DNA reads as TGCGCCAGCAGCTTGACACAAGGGCGTGGTGAAGCTTTCTTT.

V is TRBV6-5 and J is TRBJ2-7; D is ambiguous. Trimming cost V 2 bases and J 0 bases, with 8 bases left between them. This CDR3 is built from 14 residues. Germline V lookup: CDR1 MNHEY, CDR2 SVGAGI. DNA for the CDR3: TGTGCCAGCAGTTACGGTAGAGACTCCTACGAGCAGTACTTC. It encodes CASSYGRDSYEQYF.

In this sample, this clonotype turned up a few times. The chain combines TRBV20-1 with TRBJ2-5, with 9 bases identical to TRBD2. The CDR3 contains 18 residues. CDR1 and CDR2 from the germline V gene are DFQATT and SNEGSKA (reference sequence). The V and J ends lost 0 bases and 5 bases, in that order; junction bases with no gene match: 16. The CDR3 DNA is TGCAGTGCTAGAGATCCCAGCGGGAGGTCACAAAGCCTGGAGACCCAGTACTTC. Protein: CSARDPSGRSQSLETQYF.

The sample holds many counts of this clonotype. The V call is TRBV20-1, the J call TRBJ1-5; no definite D call. Trimming shortened V by 0 bases and J by 3 bases, and 12 bases separated the two germline ends. The CDR3 spans 15 residues. Germline V gene lookup returns CDR1 DFQATT and CDR2 SNEGSKA (reference sequence). The CDR3 DNA sequence: TGCAGTGCTAGAGAAGTAGGGCTCATCAATCAGCCCCAGCATTTT. Translation: CSAREVGLINQPQHF.

The table lists this clonotype with many counts. This rearrangement joins TRBV12-3 or TRBV12-4 to TRBJ2-1; 8 bases align to TRBD2. V lost 3 bases, J lost 5 bases, and 9 bases stayed unmatched. The length of the CDR3 is 16 residues. CDR3 protein: CASSLRGGRTNNEQFF. The CDR3 DNA follows: TGTGCCAGCAGTTTGCGTGGCGGGAGGACGAACAATGAGCAGTTCTTC.

This clonotype was detected ten times or more. The chain carries TRBV6-1 and TRBJ1-2; 11 nucleotides agree with TRBD1. The CDR3 loop spans 13 amino acids. Losses at the gene ends were 10 bases for V and 3 bases for J; bases not matched to a gene: 4. From germline, CDR1 is MNHNS and CDR2 SASEGT. The CDR3 is CATLGQGDYGYTF. For the CDR3, the DNA is TGTGCCACCCTGGGACAGGGGGACTATGGCTACACCTTC.

The chain carries TRBV19 and TRBJ1-5, with TRBD1 identical over 10 bases. The length of the CDR3 is 15 residues. Losses at the gene ends were 3 bases for V and 4 bases for J; bases not matched to a gene: 3. The germline V gene has CDR1 LNHDA and CDR2 SQIVND (reference sequence). The CDR3 protein is CASSMGDRGNQPQHF. Written as DNA, the CDR3 is TGTGCCAGTAGTATGGGGGACAGGGGTAATCAGCCCCAGCATTTT.

This chain joins TRBV20-1 and TRBJ2-7; 7 bases map to TRBD2. Losses at the gene ends were 6 bases for V and 3 bases for J; bases not matched to a gene: 5. CDR3 length: 12 residues. Germline CDR1 is DFQATT and CDR2 is SNEGSKA (reference sequence). The chain's CDR3 is CSALAALYEQYF. CDR3 nucleotide sequence: TGCAGTGCCCTAGCGGCCCTCTACGAGCAGTACTTC.

The chain has TRBV5-1 and TRBJ1-3; D gene ambiguous. The length of the CDR3 is 14 residues. V was clipped by 5 bases and J by 4 bases, with 13 bases between them. Germline lookup yields CDR1 SGHRS and CDR2 YFSETQ. CDR3 in DNA: TGCGCCAGCAGATTCTACGGGTCGGGAAACACCATATATTTT. This encodes CASRFYGSGNTIYF.